Listed below are T cell receptor beta chains from one sample, sequenced in a study of OX40 agonist ivuxolimab in advanced cancers. Clones were read by immunoSEQ multiplex PCR, and TCRdb kept only the in-frame ones, dropping some. The profile shows 48,000 or so clones, about 90% of them singletons. Sequencing was performed on CD4+ or CD8+ T cells sorted from blood, taken in a trial of the OX40 agonist ivuxolimab. These receptors were obtained from an adult with an advanced solid tumor such as melanoma, head and neck, liver or kidney cancer. CDR3s include the opening cysteine and the closing phenylalanine or tryptophan. The D gene is left open where the match is weak. Clone size is stated in some rows and not others, as once, few, many or a class when expanded.

v_call: TRBV30; j_call: TRBJ1-2; d_call: .; clone_size: once; cdr3_aa: CAWSAALHHGYTF; cdr3_nt: TGTGCCTGGAGCGCCGCCCTTCATCATGGCTACACCTTC
v_call: TRBV27; j_call: TRBJ2-2; d_call: .; clone_size: .; cdr3_aa: CASSLLSGELFF; cdr3_nt: TGTGCCAGCAGTTTATTGTCCGGGGAGCTGTTTTTT
v_call: TRBV6-1; j_call: TRBJ1-5; d_call: .; clone_size: .; cdr3_aa: CASSEVLVGGGNQPQHF; cdr3_nt: TGTGCCAGCAGTGAAGTGCTAGTTGGGGGAGGAAATCAGCCCCAGCATTTT
v_call: TRBV5-1; j_call: TRBJ1-6; d_call: .; clone_size: .; cdr3_aa: CASTNIDSSYNSPLHF; cdr3_nt: TGCGCCAGCACGAATATAGACAGCTCCTATAATTCACCCCTCCACTTT
v_call: TRBV5-4; j_call: TRBJ2-7; d_call: .; clone_size: .; cdr3_aa: CASGTDRLEQYF; cdr3_nt: TGTGCCAGCGGGACTGACCGGTTGGAGCAGTACTTC
v_call: TRBV6-6; j_call: TRBJ1-1; d_call: TRBD1; clone_size: .; cdr3_aa: CASSYQGEIFF; cdr3_nt: TGTGCCAGCAGTTATCAGGGGGAGATTTTCTTT
v_call: TRBV4-1; j_call: TRBJ2-1; d_call: TRBD2; clone_size: .; cdr3_aa: CASSQEGTSGGANEQFF; cdr3_nt: TGCGCCAGCAGCCAAGAAGGGACTAGCGGGGGGGCAAATGAGCAGTTCTTC
v_call: TRBV29-1; j_call: TRBJ1-1; d_call: TRBD1; clone_size: .; cdr3_aa: CSVILTGSATEAFF; cdr3_nt: TGCAGCGTGATTTTGACAGGGTCCGCCACTGAAGCTTTCTTT
v_call: TRBV27; j_call: TRBJ1-2; d_call: .; clone_size: .; cdr3_aa: CASSFRRSQANYGYTF; cdr3_nt: TGTGCCAGCAGTTTCAGAAGGAGCCAAGCTAACTATGGCTACACCTTC
v_call: TRBV7-2; j_call: TRBJ2-3; d_call: .; clone_size: .; cdr3_aa: CASSTSDRDTQYF; cdr3_nt: TGTGCCAGCAGCACCTCGGATCGAGATACGCAGTATTTT
v_call: TRBV5-4; j_call: TRBJ2-7; d_call: .; clone_size: .; cdr3_aa: CASSGSYEQYF; cdr3_nt: TGTGCCAGCAGCGGTAGTTACGAGCAGTACTTC
v_call: TRBV6-5; j_call: TRBJ2-7; d_call: .; clone_size: .; cdr3_aa: CASAWDTNTYEQYF; cdr3_nt: TGTGCCAGCGCTTGGGACACCAATACCTACGAGCAGTACTTC
v_call: TRBV29-1; j_call: TRBJ2-7; d_call: .; clone_size: .; cdr3_aa: CSVEVQDYEQYF; cdr3_nt: TGCAGCGTTGAAGTACAGGATTACGAGCAGTACTTC
v_call: TRBV4-1; j_call: TRBJ1-1; d_call: .; clone_size: .; cdr3_aa: CASSQTPPPSGYTEAFF; cdr3_nt: TGCGCCAGCAGCCAGACTCCTCCTCCATCGGGGTACACTGAAGCTTTCTTT
v_call: TRBV6-5; j_call: TRBJ2-2; d_call: .; clone_size: .; cdr3_aa: CASSSTGRRELFF; cdr3_nt: TGTGCCAGCAGTTCGACTGGCCGCAGGGAGCTGTTTTTT
v_call: TRBV14; j_call: TRBJ1-6; d_call: .; clone_size: .; cdr3_aa: CASSQEETIYNSPLHF; cdr3_nt: TGTGCCAGCAGCCAAGAAGAGACAATCTATAATTCACCCCTCCACTTT
v_call: TRBV4-1; j_call: TRBJ1-2; d_call: .; clone_size: .; cdr3_aa: CASSQVRGGNYGYTF; cdr3_nt: TGCGCCAGCAGCCAAGTCCGGGGGGGAAACTATGGCTACACCTTC
v_call: TRBV9; j_call: TRBJ2-7; d_call: TRBD2; clone_size: .; cdr3_aa: CASSVDGGAREQYF; cdr3_nt: TGTGCCAGCAGCGTAGACGGGGGGGCCCGGGAGCAGTACTTC
v_call: TRBV2; j_call: TRBJ1-2; d_call: TRBD1; clone_size: once; cdr3_aa: CASRDRNYGYTF; cdr3_nt: TGTGCCAGCAGGGACAGGAACTATGGCTACACCTTC
v_call: TRBV15; j_call: TRBJ2-2; d_call: TRBD1; clone_size: .; cdr3_aa: CATSGQGARTGELFF; cdr3_nt: TGTGCCACCAGCGGACAGGGGGCGAGGACCGGGGAGCTGTTTTTT
v_call: TRBV7-9; j_call: TRBJ1-1; d_call: .; clone_size: .; cdr3_aa: CASSLPGAPEAFF; cdr3_nt: TGTGCCAGCAGCTTACCGGGAGCGCCTGAAGCTTTCTTT
v_call: TRBV15; j_call: TRBJ2-7; d_call: .; clone_size: .; cdr3_aa: CATSIASNSYEQYF; cdr3_nt: TGTGCCACCAGCATCGCCTCAAACAGCTACGAGCAGTACTTC
v_call: TRBV15; j_call: TRBJ1-5; d_call: TRBD1; clone_size: .; cdr3_aa: CATSRDRGTVSNQPQHF; cdr3_nt: TGTGCCACCAGCAGAGATCGCGGGACAGTAAGCAATCAGCCCCAGCATTTT
v_call: TRBV9; j_call: TRBJ1-3; d_call: .; clone_size: .; cdr3_aa: CASSKEGIAGNTIYF; cdr3_nt: TGTGCCAGCTCGAAGGAAGGGATCGCTGGAAACACCATATATTTT
v_call: TRBV6-6; j_call: TRBJ2-1; d_call: .; clone_size: .; cdr3_aa: CASSYSNEQFF; cdr3_nt: TGTGCCAGCAGTTACTCGAATGAGCAGTTCTTC
v_call: TRBV4-1; j_call: TRBJ2-1; d_call: TRBD2; clone_size: .; cdr3_aa: CASSQVPAGGLDEQFF; cdr3_nt: TGCGCCAGCAGCCAAGTGCCAGCGGGGGGGCTGGATGAGCAGTTCTTC
v_call: TRBV7-9; j_call: TRBJ2-2; d_call: .; clone_size: .; cdr3_aa: CASSPSASAGELFF; cdr3_nt: TGTGCCAGCAGCCCGTCAGCCTCGGCCGGGGAGCTGTTTTTT
v_call: TRBV19; j_call: TRBJ1-1; d_call: .; clone_size: once; cdr3_aa: CASSLGNTEAFF; cdr3_nt: TGTGCCAGTAGTTTGGGGAACACTGAAGCTTTCTTT
v_call: TRBV14; j_call: TRBJ2-3; d_call: TRBD1; clone_size: .; cdr3_aa: CASSQDFGTAADTQYF; cdr3_nt: TGTGCCAGCAGCCAAGATTTTGGGACAGCAGCAGATACGCAGTATTTT
v_call: TRBV7-2; j_call: TRBJ1-4; d_call: .; clone_size: .; cdr3_aa: CASSPGNWVNGEKLFF; cdr3_nt: TGTGCCAGCAGCCCCGGAAATTGGGTGAACGGGGAAAAACTGTTTTTT
v_call: TRBV7-9; j_call: TRBJ1-2; d_call: TRBD1; clone_size: .; cdr3_aa: CASSISYHRDRDGYTF; cdr3_nt: TGTGCCAGCAGCATAAGTTACCACCGGGACAGGGATGGCTACACCTTC
v_call: TRBV10-1; j_call: TRBJ2-1; d_call: .; clone_size: few; cdr3_aa: CASSETPKEQFF; cdr3_nt: TGCGCCAGCAGTGAGACCCCGAAGGAGCAGTTCTTC
v_call: TRBV7-3; j_call: TRBJ1-1; d_call: .; clone_size: .; cdr3_aa: CASSPAGGSTEAFF; cdr3_nt: TGTGCCAGCAGCCCAGCGGGGGGATCCACTGAAGCTTTCTTT
v_call: TRBV28; j_call: TRBJ1-6; d_call: .; clone_size: .; cdr3_aa: CASSLVRDVNSPLHF; cdr3_nt: TGTGCCAGCAGTTTAGTAAGGGACGTTAATTCACCCCTCCACTTT
v_call: TRBV7-6; j_call: TRBJ2-2; d_call: .; clone_size: once; cdr3_aa: CASSLAPGNTGELFF; cdr3_nt: TGTGCCAGCAGCTTAGCCCCCGGGAACACCGGGGAGCTGTTTTTT
v_call: TRBV19; j_call: TRBJ1-5; d_call: .; clone_size: .; cdr3_aa: CASSRRRVDHSNQPQHF; cdr3_nt: TGTGCCAGTAGCCGCCGGCGGGTCGATCATAGCAATCAGCCCCAGCATTTT
v_call: TRBV19; j_call: TRBJ2-1; d_call: TRBD2; clone_size: .; cdr3_aa: CASSSKTSGDSYNEQFF; cdr3_nt: TGTGCCAGTAGTAGTAAGACTAGCGGGGACTCCTACAATGAGCAGTTCTTC
v_call: TRBV7-9; j_call: TRBJ2-1; d_call: .; clone_size: .; cdr3_aa: CASSVSGTRGYEQFF; cdr3_nt: TGTGCCAGCAGCGTCTCCGGGACTCGTGGATATGAGCAGTTCTTC
v_call: TRBV10-3; j_call: TRBJ1-2; d_call: .; clone_size: .; cdr3_aa: CAISERESDGYTF; cdr3_nt: TGTGCCATCAGTGAGCGGGAATCAGACGGCTACACCTTC
v_call: TRBV21-1; j_call: TRBJ2-1; d_call: .; clone_size: .; cdr3_aa: CASSKGGLSDTRSTLGGCNEQFF; cdr3_nt: TGTGCCAGCAGCAAAGGGGGACTATCCGATACTAGGTCTACTCTCGGGGGGTGCAATGAGCAGTTCTTC
v_call: TRBV27; j_call: TRBJ2-1; d_call: TRBD2; clone_size: .; cdr3_aa: CASSLKGEGNEQFF; cdr3_nt: TGTGCCAGCAGTTTAAAAGGGGAGGGGAATGAGCAGTTCTTC
v_call: TRBV7-3; j_call: TRBJ1-1; d_call: .; clone_size: .; cdr3_aa: CASSLGAGEAFF; cdr3_nt: TGTGCCAGCAGCTTAGGCGCGGGTGAAGCTTTCTTT